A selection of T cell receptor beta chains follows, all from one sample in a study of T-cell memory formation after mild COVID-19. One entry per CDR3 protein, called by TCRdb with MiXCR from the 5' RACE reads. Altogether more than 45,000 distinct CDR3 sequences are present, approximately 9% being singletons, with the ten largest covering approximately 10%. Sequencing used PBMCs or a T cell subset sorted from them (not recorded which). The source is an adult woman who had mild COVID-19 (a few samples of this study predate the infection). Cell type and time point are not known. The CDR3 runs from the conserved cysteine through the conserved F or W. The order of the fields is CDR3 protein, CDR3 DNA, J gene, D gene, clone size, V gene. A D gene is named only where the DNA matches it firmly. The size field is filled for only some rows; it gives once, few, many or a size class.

CDR3 protein: CATSDPVAGLNTGELFF; CDR3 DNA: TGTGCCACCAGTGATCCGGTAGCGGGACTAAACACCGGGGAGCTGTTTTTT; J gene: TRBJ2-2; D gene: TRBD2; clone size: many; V gene: TRBV24-1
CDR3 protein: CSAPQLGVTDTQYF; CDR3 DNA: TGCAGTGCTCCACAACTGGGAGTCACAGATACGCAGTATTTT; J gene: TRBJ2-3; D gene: .; clone size: .; V gene: TRBV20-1
CDR3 protein: CASRAGDRGQYF; CDR3 DNA: TGTGCCAGCAGGGCTGGGGACAGGGGACAGTACTTC; J gene: TRBJ2-7; D gene: TRBD1; clone size: few; V gene: TRBV6-5
CDR3 protein: CASSQETFYEQYF; CDR3 DNA: TGTGCCAGCAGCCAAGAAACCTTCTACGAGCAGTACTTC; J gene: TRBJ2-7; D gene: .; clone size: many; V gene: TRBV7-9
CDR3 protein: CAISESMAGGLDDTQYF; CDR3 DNA: TGTGCCATCAGTGAGTCGATGGCAGGTGGACTAGACGATACGCAGTATTTT; J gene: TRBJ2-3; D gene: TRBD2; clone size: few; V gene: TRBV10-3
CDR3 protein: CPTPPGKGNCLKNIQYF; CDR3 DNA: TGTCCGACCCCCCCGGGGAAGGGGAACTGTCTGAAAAACATTCAGTACTTC; J gene: TRBJ2-4; D gene: .; clone size: many; V gene: TRBV27
CDR3 protein: CASSSGPLDTYEQFF; CDR3 DNA: TGTGCCAGCAGCTCCGGACCGTTAGATACCTATGAGCAGTTCTTC; J gene: TRBJ2-1; D gene: .; clone size: few; V gene: TRBV13
CDR3 protein: CASSELRGNYGYTF; CDR3 DNA: TGTGCCAGCAGTGAACTTAGGGGGAACTATGGCTACACCTTC; J gene: TRBJ1-2; D gene: .; clone size: many; V gene: TRBV25-1
CDR3 protein: CSAPLRGGLYNEQFF; CDR3 DNA: TGCAGTGCCCCCCTGCGGGGGGGACTTTACAATGAGCAGTTCTTC; J gene: TRBJ2-1; D gene: TRBD2; clone size: many; V gene: TRBV20-1
CDR3 protein: CASSFLSGNTGELFF; CDR3 DNA: TGTGCCAGCAGCTTTCTGTCTGGGAACACCGGGGAGCTGTTTTTT; J gene: TRBJ2-2; D gene: .; clone size: many; V gene: TRBV11-2
CDR3 protein: CAISGGTQGYEQYF; CDR3 DNA: TGTGCCATCAGTGGAGGGACCCAAGGCTACGAGCAGTACTTC; J gene: TRBJ2-7; D gene: .; clone size: .; V gene: TRBV10-3
CDR3 protein: CASSPRDRWETQYF; CDR3 DNA: TGTGCCAGCAGCCCGCGGGACCGATGGGAGACCCAGTACTTC; J gene: TRBJ2-5; D gene: .; clone size: few; V gene: TRBV7-9
CDR3 protein: CASSLVFTGLNTEAFF; CDR3 DNA: TGTGCCAGCAGCTTAGTTTTTACAGGGCTGAACACTGAAGCTTTCTTT; J gene: TRBJ1-1; D gene: .; clone size: few; V gene: TRBV11-2
CDR3 protein: CASMTSGDYNEQFF; CDR3 DNA: TGTGCCAGCATGACTAGCGGGGACTACAATGAGCAGTTCTTC; J gene: TRBJ2-1; D gene: TRBD2; clone size: few; V gene: TRBV12-3/TRBV12-4
CDR3 protein: CASSYYRVTYEQYF; CDR3 DNA: TGTGCCAGCAGCTACTACAGGGTTACCTACGAGCAGTACTTC; J gene: TRBJ2-7; D gene: .; clone size: many; V gene: TRBV5-6
CDR3 protein: CASTPGTSEVNEQFF; CDR3 DNA: TGTGCCAGCACCCCCGGGACTAGCGAAGTCAATGAGCAGTTCTTC; J gene: TRBJ2-1; D gene: TRBD2; clone size: many; V gene: TRBV12-3/TRBV12-4
CDR3 protein: CASSLRTLAGVPGELFF; CDR3 DNA: TGTGCCAGCAGCTTAAGGACGCTAGCGGGAGTTCCCGGGGAGCTGTTTTTT; J gene: TRBJ2-2; D gene: TRBD2; clone size: few; V gene: TRBV7-9
CDR3 protein: CASSFTGVGEQFF; CDR3 DNA: TGTGCCAGCAGTTTCACAGGGGTGGGGGAGCAGTTCTTC; J gene: TRBJ2-1; D gene: TRBD1; clone size: many; V gene: TRBV12-3/TRBV12-4
CDR3 protein: CASSLGGAAVGQETQYF; CDR3 DNA: TGTGCCAGCAGTTTGGGGGGGGCAGCGGTAGGCCAAGAGACCCAGTACTTC; J gene: TRBJ2-5; D gene: .; clone size: many; V gene: TRBV12-3/TRBV12-4
CDR3 protein: CASSLGEGDPGTEAFF; CDR3 DNA: TGCGCCAGCAGCTTGGGGGAGGGGGACCCCGGGACTGAAGCTTTCTTT; J gene: TRBJ1-1; D gene: .; clone size: many; V gene: TRBV5-1
CDR3 protein: CASSPPKATGTDTQYF; CDR3 DNA: TGTGCCAGCAGCCCTCCGAAGGCTACCGGCACAGATACGCAGTATTTT; J gene: TRBJ2-3; D gene: .; clone size: many; V gene: TRBV9
CDR3 protein: CASNPQASNYGYTF; CDR3 DNA: TGTGCCAGCAACCCACAGGCTTCTAACTATGGCTACACCTTC; J gene: TRBJ1-2; D gene: .; clone size: few; V gene: TRBV27
CDR3 protein: CAGRHLDRGPGCTPGSCFF; CDR3 DNA: .; J gene: TRBJ2-2; D gene: .; clone size: .; V gene: TRBV5-1
CDR3 protein: CSAWGTVYNEQFF; CDR3 DNA: TGCTCCGCATGGGGGACCGTCTACAATGAGCAGTTCTTC; J gene: TRBJ2-1; D gene: .; clone size: few; V gene: TRBV20-1
CDR3 protein: CASSVQETQYF; CDR3 DNA: TGTGCCAGCAGCGTTCAAGAGACCCAGTACTTC; J gene: TRBJ2-5; D gene: .; clone size: few; V gene: TRBV12-3/TRBV12-4
CDR3 protein: CASSQAVVSNTEAFF; CDR3 DNA: TGTGCCAGCAGCCAAGCGGTCGTATCGAACACTGAAGCTTTCTTT; J gene: TRBJ1-1; D gene: .; clone size: many; V gene: TRBV3-1
CDR3 protein: CASSQAGEVGELFF; CDR3 DNA: TGTGCCAGCAGCCAAGCAGGGGAAGTCGGGGAGCTGTTTTTT; J gene: TRBJ2-2; D gene: .; clone size: .; V gene: TRBV3-1
CDR3 protein: CASSDQVRSTDTQYF; CDR3 DNA: TGTGCCAGCAGCGATCAGGTGCGAAGCACAGATACGCAGTATTTT; J gene: TRBJ2-3; D gene: .; clone size: .; V gene: TRBV7-2
CDR3 protein: CASSTTGTNYGYTF; CDR3 DNA: TGTGCCAGCAGCACCACCGGGACAAACTATGGCTACACCTTC; J gene: TRBJ1-2; D gene: .; clone size: .; V gene: TRBV5-5
CDR3 protein: CASAGTGVLTPQHF; CDR3 DNA: TGTGCCTCGGCCGGGACAGGAGTTTTGACGCCCCAGCATTTT; J gene: TRBJ1-5; D gene: TRBD1; clone size: once; V gene: TRBV30
CDR3 protein: CASSYDSASSYEQYF; CDR3 DNA: TGTGCCAGCAGTTACGACAGTGCTAGCTCCTACGAGCAGTACTTC; J gene: TRBJ2-7; D gene: .; clone size: few; V gene: TRBV6-2/TRBV6-3
CDR3 protein: CASSQGGGRVQETQYF; CDR3 DNA: TGTGCCAGCAGCCAAGGGGGCGGGCGGGTCCAAGAGACCCAGTACTTC; J gene: TRBJ2-5; D gene: .; clone size: many; V gene: TRBV4-2
CDR3 protein: CASSYARGYTEAFF; CDR3 DNA: TGTGCCAGCAGTTACGCCAGGGGATACACTGAAGCTTTCTTT; J gene: TRBJ1-1; D gene: .; clone size: few; V gene: TRBV6-5
CDR3 protein: CSVGTGIHYGYTF; CDR3 DNA: TGCAGCGTTGGGACAGGGATTCACTATGGCTACACCTTC; J gene: TRBJ1-2; D gene: TRBD1; clone size: many; V gene: TRBV29-1
CDR3 protein: CASSGYGIPNTGELFF; CDR3 DNA: TGTGCCAGCAGTGGCTATGGCATTCCGAACACCGGGGAGCTGTTTTTT; J gene: TRBJ2-2; D gene: .; clone size: .; V gene: TRBV2
CDR3 protein: CASCLAGTYNEQFF; CDR3 DNA: TGTGCCAGTTGTCTAGCGGGGACCTACAATGAGCAGTTCTTC; J gene: TRBJ2-1; D gene: TRBD2; clone size: .; V gene: TRBV19
CDR3 protein: CASSLNFVAAGGLHGYTF; CDR3 DNA: TGCGCCAGCAGCTTGAATTTCGTGGCGGCAGGGGGCCTCCATGGCTACACCTTC; J gene: TRBJ1-2; D gene: TRBD1; clone size: .; V gene: TRBV5-1
CDR3 protein: CASSQEGGRGYTF; CDR3 DNA: TGTGCCAGCAGCCAAGAGGGAGGTCGGGGCTACACCTTC; J gene: TRBJ1-2; D gene: .; clone size: .; V gene: TRBV3-1
CDR3 protein: CASSYLGFQFF; CDR3 DNA: TGTGCCAGCAGTTACCTCGGTTTTCAGTTCTTC; J gene: TRBJ2-1; D gene: .; clone size: .; V gene: TRBV6-5
CDR3 protein: CASSSPRTGETEAFF; CDR3 DNA: TGTGCCAGCAGTTCCCCCCGGACAGGGGAAACTGAAGCTTTCTTT; J gene: TRBJ1-1; D gene: TRBD1; clone size: .; V gene: TRBV27
CDR3 protein: CASSPLAGGPRDTQYF; CDR3 DNA: TGTGCCAGCAGCCCATTAGCGGGGGGGCCTCGGGATACGCAGTATTTT; J gene: TRBJ2-3; D gene: TRBD2; clone size: medium-sized; V gene: TRBV4-2
CDR3 protein: CSAPLSSILETQYF; CDR3 DNA: TGCAGTGCTCCCCTTTCCTCTATCTTGGAGACCCAGTACTTC; J gene: TRBJ2-5; D gene: .; clone size: .; V gene: TRBV20-1
CDR3 protein: CASSPGVYGYTF; CDR3 DNA: TGTGCCAGCAGCCCGGGGGTCTATGGCTACACCTTC; J gene: TRBJ1-2; D gene: .; clone size: .; V gene: TRBV5-5
CDR3 protein: CASNPQSYEQYF; CDR3 DNA: TGTGCCAGCAATCCGCAGTCCTACGAGCAGTACTTC; J gene: TRBJ2-7; D gene: .; clone size: many; V gene: TRBV12-3/TRBV12-4
CDR3 protein: CSAPTGAYSNQPQHF; CDR3 DNA: TGCAGTGCCCCGACAGGCGCCTATAGCAATCAGCCCCAGCATTTT; J gene: TRBJ1-5; D gene: .; clone size: .; V gene: TRBV20-1
CDR3 protein: CASSLARDDGQPQHF; CDR3 DNA: TGTGCCAGCAGCTTAGCCAGGGACGACGGTCAGCCCCAGCATTTT; J gene: TRBJ1-5; D gene: .; clone size: many; V gene: TRBV7-2
CDR3 protein: CASTDRGSNYGYTF; CDR3 DNA: TGTGCCAGCACCGATAGGGGCAGTAACTATGGCTACACCTTC; J gene: TRBJ1-2; D gene: .; clone size: few; V gene: TRBV2
CDR3 protein: CASRQGDRSSYNEQFF; CDR3 DNA: TGTGCAAGTCGACAGGGGGACAGATCTTCCTACAATGAGCAGTTCTTC; J gene: TRBJ2-1; D gene: .; clone size: .; V gene: TRBV12-2
CDR3 protein: CSARGPRTQYF; CDR3 DNA: TGCAGTGCTAGAGGGCCCAGAACGCAGTATTTT; J gene: TRBJ2-3; D gene: .; clone size: many; V gene: TRBV20-1
CDR3 protein: CASSSTGGQYGYTF; CDR3 DNA: TGTGCCAGCAGCTCGACAGGGGGCCAATATGGCTACACCTTC; J gene: TRBJ1-2; D gene: TRBD1; clone size: few; V gene: TRBV11-1
CDR3 protein: CAISLDTGMNTEAFF; CDR3 DNA: TGTGCCATCAGTCTAGACACAGGGATGAACACTGAAGCTTTCTTT; J gene: TRBJ1-1; D gene: .; clone size: few; V gene: TRBV10-3
CDR3 protein: CASSPQPGHLSGANVLTF; CDR3 DNA: TGTGCCAGCAGCCCCCAGCCGGGACACCTCTCTGGGGCCAACGTCCTGACTTTC; J gene: TRBJ2-6; D gene: .; clone size: few; V gene: TRBV4-2
CDR3 protein: CASSFRTGPGFDGYTF; CDR3 DNA: TGTGCCAGCAGCTTTCGGACAGGGCCCGGCTTTGATGGCTACACCTTC; J gene: TRBJ1-2; D gene: TRBD1; clone size: many; V gene: TRBV7-9
CDR3 protein: CASSPVSGRYNEQFF; CDR3 DNA: TGTGCCAGCTCGCCTGTTAGCGGGAGGTACAATGAGCAGTTCTTC; J gene: TRBJ2-1; D gene: TRBD2; clone size: few; V gene: TRBV18